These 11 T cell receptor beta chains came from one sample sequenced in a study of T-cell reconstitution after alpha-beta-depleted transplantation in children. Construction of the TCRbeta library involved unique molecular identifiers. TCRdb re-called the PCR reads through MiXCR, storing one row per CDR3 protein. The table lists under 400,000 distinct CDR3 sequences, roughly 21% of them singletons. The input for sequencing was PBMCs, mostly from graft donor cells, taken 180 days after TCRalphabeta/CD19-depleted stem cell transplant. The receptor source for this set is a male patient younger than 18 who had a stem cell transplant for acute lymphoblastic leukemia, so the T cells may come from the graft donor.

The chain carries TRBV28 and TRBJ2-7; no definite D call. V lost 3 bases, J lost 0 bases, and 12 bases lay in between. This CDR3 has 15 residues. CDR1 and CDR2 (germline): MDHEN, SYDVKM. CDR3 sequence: CASSFPPYLSYEQYF. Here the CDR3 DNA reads TGTGCCAGCAGTTTCCCCCCTTATCTCTCCTACGAGCAGTACTTC.

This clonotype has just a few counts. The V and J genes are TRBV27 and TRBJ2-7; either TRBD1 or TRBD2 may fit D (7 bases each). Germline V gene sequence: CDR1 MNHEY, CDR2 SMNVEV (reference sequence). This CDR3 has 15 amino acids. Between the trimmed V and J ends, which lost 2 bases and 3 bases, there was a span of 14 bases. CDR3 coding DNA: TGTGCCAGCAGTTTAGGGAGGGGGCATATCTACGAGCAGTACTTC. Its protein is CASSLGRGHIYEQYF.

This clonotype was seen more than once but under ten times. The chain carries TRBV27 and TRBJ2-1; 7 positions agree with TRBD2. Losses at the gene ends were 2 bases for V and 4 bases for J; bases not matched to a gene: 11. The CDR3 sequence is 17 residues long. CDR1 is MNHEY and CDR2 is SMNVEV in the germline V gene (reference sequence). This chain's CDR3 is CASSLTIWASGYNEQFF. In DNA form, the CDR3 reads TGTGCCAGCAGTTTAACCATCTGGGCTAGCGGATACAATGAGCAGTTCTTC.

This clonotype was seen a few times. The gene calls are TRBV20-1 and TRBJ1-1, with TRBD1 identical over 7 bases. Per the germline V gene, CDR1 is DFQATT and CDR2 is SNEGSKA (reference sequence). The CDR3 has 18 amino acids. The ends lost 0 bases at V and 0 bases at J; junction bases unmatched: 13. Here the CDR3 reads CSARDPGTESAMNTEAFF. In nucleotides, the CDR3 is TGCAGTGCTAGAGATCCTGGGACAGAAAGCGCCATGAACACTGAAGCTTTCTTT.

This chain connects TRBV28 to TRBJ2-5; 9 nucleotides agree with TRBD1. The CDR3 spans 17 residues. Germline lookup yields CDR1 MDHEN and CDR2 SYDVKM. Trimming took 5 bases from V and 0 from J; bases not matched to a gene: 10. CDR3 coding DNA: TGTGCCAGCAGTCCTTTTCCGGGACAGGGCAACCAAGAGACCCAGTACTTC. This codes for CASSPFPGQGNQETQYF.

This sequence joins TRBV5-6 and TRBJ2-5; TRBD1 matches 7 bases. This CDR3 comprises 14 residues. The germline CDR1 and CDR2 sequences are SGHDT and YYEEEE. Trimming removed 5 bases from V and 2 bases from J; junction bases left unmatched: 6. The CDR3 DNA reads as TGTGCCAGCAGTATTGGGGACAGACAAGAGACCCAGTACTTC. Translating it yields CASSIGDRQETQYF.

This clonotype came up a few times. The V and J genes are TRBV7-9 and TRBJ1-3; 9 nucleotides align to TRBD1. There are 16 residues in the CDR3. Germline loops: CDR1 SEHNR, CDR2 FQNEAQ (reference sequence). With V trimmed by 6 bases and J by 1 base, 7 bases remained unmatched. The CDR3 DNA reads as TGTGCCAGCAGTTTATACGACAGGGGGTCTGGAAACACCATATATTTT. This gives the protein CASSLYDRGSGNTIYF.

The DNA for the CDR3 is TGTGCCAGCAGCCAAGATCTAGGACTAGCGGGATCCGGGGAGCTGTTTTTT. Translating gives CASSQDLGLAGSGELFF. V gene TRBV3-1 combines with J gene TRBJ2-2, with TRBD2 matching over 12 bases. This CDR3 has 17 residues. With V trimmed by 0 bases and J by 6 bases, 5 bases remained unmatched. The germline gives CDR1 LGHDT, CDR2 YNNKEL (reference sequence).

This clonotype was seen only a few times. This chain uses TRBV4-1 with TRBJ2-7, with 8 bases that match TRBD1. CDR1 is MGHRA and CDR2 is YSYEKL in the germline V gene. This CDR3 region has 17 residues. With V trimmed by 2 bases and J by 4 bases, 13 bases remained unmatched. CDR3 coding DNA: TGCGCCAGCAGCCAAAGGCCGCCGGGACAGGCCGGGTACGAGCAGTACTTC. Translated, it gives CASSQRPPGQAGYEQYF.

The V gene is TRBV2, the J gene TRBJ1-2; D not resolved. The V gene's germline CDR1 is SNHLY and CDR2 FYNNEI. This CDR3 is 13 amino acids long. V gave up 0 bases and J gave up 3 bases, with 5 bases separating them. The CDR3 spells CASSEAADYGYTF. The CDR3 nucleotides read TGTGCCAGCAGTGAAGCGGCCGACTATGGCTACACCTTC.

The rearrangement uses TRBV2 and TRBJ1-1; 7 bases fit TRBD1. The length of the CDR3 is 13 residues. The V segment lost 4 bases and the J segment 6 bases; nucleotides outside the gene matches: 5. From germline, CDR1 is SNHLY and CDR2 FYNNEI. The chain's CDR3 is CASSVGGWAEAFF. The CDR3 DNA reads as TGTGCCAGCAGTGTAGGGGGCTGGGCTGAAGCTTTCTTT.